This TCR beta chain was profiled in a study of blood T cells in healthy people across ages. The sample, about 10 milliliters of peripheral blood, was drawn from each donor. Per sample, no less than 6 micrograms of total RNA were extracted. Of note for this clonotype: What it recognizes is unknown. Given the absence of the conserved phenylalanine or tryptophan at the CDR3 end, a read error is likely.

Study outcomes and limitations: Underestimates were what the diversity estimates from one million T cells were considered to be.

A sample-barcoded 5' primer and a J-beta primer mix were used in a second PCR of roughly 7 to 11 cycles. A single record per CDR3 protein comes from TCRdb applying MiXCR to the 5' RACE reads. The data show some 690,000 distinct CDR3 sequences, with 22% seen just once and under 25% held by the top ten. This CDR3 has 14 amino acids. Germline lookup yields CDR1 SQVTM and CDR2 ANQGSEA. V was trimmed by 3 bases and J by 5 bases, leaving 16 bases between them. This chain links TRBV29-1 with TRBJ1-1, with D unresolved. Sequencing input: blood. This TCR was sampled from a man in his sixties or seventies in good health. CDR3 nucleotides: TGCAGCGTTGATGGTGACACTTCAACTACTGAAGCTTTCCTT. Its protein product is CSVDGDTSTTEAFL.